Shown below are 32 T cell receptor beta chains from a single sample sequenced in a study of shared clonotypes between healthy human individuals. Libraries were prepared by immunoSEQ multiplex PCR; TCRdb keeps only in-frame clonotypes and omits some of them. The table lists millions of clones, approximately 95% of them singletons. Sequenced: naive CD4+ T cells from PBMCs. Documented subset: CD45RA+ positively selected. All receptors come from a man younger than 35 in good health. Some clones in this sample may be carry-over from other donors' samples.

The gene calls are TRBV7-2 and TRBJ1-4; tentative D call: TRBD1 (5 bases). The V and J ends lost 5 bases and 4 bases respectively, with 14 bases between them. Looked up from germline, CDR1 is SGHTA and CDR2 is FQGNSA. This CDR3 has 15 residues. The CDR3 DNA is TGTGCCAGCAGCCCCGAGGGGTTTGGTAATGAAAAACTGTTTTTT. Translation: CASSPEGFGNEKLFF. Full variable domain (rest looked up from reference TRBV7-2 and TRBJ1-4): GAGVSQSPSNKVTEKGKDVELRCDPISGHTALYWYRQSLGQGLEFLIYFQGNSAPDKSGLPSDRFSAERTGGSVSTLTIQRTQQEDSAVYLCASSPEGFGNEKLFFGSGTQLSVL.

CDR3 in DNA: TGTGCCAGCAGTGATTACGGGACAGCAAACTATGGCTACACCTTC. Translation gives CASSDYGTANYGYTF. J is TRBJ1-2 and V is TRBV27, with 7 nucleotides matching TRBD1. V gave up 5 bases and J gave up 2 bases; unmatched junction bases: 8. The CDR3 runs to 15 residues. Germline CDR1 and CDR2: MNHEY and SMNVEV (reference sequence).

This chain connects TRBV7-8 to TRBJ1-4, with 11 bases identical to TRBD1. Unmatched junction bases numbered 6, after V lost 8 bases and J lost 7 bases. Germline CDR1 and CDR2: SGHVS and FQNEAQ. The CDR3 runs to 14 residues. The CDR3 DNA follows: TGTGCCAGCCGGGACAGGGGGAACAGTGAAAAACTGTTTTTT. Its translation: CASRDRGNSEKLFF. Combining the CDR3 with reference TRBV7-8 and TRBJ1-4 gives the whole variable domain GAGVSQSPRYKVAKRGQDVALRCDPISGHVSLFWYQQALGQGPEFLTYFQNEAQLDKSGLPSDRFFAERPEGSVSTLKIQRTQQEDSAVYLCASRDRGNSEKLFFGSGTQLSVL.

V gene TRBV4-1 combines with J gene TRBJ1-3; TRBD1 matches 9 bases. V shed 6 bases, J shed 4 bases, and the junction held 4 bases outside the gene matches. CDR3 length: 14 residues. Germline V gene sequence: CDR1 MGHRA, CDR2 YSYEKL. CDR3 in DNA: TGCGCCAGCAGTCGCGACAGGGGGGGAAACACCATATATTTT. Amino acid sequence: CASSRDRGGNTIYF.

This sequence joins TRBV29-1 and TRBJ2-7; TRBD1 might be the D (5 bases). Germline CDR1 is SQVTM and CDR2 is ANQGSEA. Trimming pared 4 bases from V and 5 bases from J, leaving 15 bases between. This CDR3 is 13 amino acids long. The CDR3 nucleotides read TGCAGCGTTGCCAGGGCTCTTGGGAACGAGCAGTACTTC. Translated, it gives CSVARALGNEQYF.

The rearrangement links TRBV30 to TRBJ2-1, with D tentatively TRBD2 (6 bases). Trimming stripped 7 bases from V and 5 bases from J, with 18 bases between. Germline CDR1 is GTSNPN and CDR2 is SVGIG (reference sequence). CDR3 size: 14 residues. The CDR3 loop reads CASEEGTGDNEQFF. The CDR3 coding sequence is TGTGCCTCCGAGGAGGGGACTGGTGACAATGAGCAGTTCTTC.

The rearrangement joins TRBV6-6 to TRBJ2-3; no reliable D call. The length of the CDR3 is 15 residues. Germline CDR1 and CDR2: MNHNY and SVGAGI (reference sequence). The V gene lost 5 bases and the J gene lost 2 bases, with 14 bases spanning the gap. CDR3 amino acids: CASSTLASYTDTQYF. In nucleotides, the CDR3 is TGTGCCAGCAGTACCTTAGCCTCCTACACAGATACGCAGTATTTT.

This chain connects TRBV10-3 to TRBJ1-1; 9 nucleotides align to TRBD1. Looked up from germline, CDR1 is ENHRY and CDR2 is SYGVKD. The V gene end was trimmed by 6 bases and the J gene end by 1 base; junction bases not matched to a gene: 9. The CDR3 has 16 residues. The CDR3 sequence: CAIRIGQGYGNTEAFF. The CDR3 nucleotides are TGTGCCATCAGGATCGGACAGGGGTACGGGAACACTGAAGCTTTCTTT.

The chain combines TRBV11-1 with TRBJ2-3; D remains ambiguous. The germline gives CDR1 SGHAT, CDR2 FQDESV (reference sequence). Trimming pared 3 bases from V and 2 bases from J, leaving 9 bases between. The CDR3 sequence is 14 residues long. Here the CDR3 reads CASSLRTYTDTQYF. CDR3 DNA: TGTGCCAGCAGCTTGCGGACCTACACAGATACGCAGTATTTT. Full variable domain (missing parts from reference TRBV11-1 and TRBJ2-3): EAEVAQSPRYKITEKSQAVAFWCDPISGHATLYWYRQILGQGPELLVQFQDESVVDDSQLPKDRFSAERLKGVDSTLKIQPAELGDSAMYLCASSLRTYTDTQYFGPGTRLTVL.

Here the CDR3 DNA reads TGTGCCAGCAGCTCTCCGGGGACAGAAGGGACCGGGGAGCTGTTTTTT. Its protein product is CASSSPGTEGTGELFF. V and J are TRBV28 and TRBJ2-2; 7 nucleotides agree with TRBD1. Germline trimming cut 6 bases from V and 5 bases from J; bases unmatched to any gene: 12. Germline CDR1 reads MDHEN; CDR2 reads SYDVKM. This CDR3 is 16 amino acids long.

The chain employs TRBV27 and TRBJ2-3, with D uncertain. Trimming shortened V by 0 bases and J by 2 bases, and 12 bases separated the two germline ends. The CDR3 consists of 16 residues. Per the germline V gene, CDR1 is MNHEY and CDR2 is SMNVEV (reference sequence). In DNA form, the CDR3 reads TGTGCCAGCAGTTTATCCCCGTCCAGGTTCACAGATACGCAGTATTTT. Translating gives CASSLSPSRFTDTQYF.

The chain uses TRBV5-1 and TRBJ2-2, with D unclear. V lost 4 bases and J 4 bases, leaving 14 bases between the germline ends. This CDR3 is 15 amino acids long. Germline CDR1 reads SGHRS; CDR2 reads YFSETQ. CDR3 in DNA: TGCGCCAGCAGCCGCGTAGTAAGTGGCACCGGGGAGCTGTTTTTT. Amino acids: CASSRVVSGTGELFF.

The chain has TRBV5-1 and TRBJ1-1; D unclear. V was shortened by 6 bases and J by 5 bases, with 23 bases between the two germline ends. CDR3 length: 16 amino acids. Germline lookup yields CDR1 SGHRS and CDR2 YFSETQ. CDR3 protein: CASTSTVGGAETEAFF. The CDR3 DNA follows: TGCGCCAGCACCTCTACTGTTGGCGGAGCCGAGACTGAAGCTTTCTTT.

The CDR3 protein is CASSPTWGTDEQYF. CDR3 in DNA: TGTGCCAGCAGCCCCACGTGGGGGACTGACGAGCAGTACTTC. The J gene is TRBJ2-7, the V gene TRBV7-6; D possibly corresponds to TRBD2 (6 bases). Trimming shortened V by 5 bases and J by 5 bases, and 16 bases separated the two germline ends. The CDR3 runs 14 residues. Germline V lookup: CDR1 SGHVS, CDR2 FNYEAQ.

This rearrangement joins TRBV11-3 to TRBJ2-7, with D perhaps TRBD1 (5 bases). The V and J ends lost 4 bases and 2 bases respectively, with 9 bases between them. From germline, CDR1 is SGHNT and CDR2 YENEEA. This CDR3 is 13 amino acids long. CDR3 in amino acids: CASSSTGTYEQYF. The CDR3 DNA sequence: TGTGCCAGCAGCTCCACAGGTACCTACGAGCAGTACTTC.

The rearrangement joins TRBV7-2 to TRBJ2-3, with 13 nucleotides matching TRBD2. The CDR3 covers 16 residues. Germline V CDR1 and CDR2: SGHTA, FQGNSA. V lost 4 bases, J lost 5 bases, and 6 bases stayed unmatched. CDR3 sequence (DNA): TGTGCCAGCAGCTCAACTAGCGGGAGGGAGCTAGATACGCAGTATTTT. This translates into CASSSTSGRELDTQYF.

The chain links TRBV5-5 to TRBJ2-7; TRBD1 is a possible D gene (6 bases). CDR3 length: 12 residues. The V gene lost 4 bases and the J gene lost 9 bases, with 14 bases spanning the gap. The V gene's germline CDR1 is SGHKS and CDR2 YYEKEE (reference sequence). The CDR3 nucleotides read TGTGCCAGCAGCCCCGCCGAGACAGGGCAGTACTTC. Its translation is CASSPAETGQYF.

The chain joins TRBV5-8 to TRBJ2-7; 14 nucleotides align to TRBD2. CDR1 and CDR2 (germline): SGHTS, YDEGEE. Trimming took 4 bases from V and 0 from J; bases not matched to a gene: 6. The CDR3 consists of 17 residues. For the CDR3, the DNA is TGTGCCAGCAGCCCGGGACTAGCGGGGGCCTTCTCCTACGAGCAGTACTTC. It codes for CASSPGLAGAFSYEQYF. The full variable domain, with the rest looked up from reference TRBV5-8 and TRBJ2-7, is EAGVTQSPTHLIKTRGQQATLRCSPISGHTSVYWYQQALGLGLQFLLWYDEGEERNRGNFPPRFSGRQFPNYSSELNVNALELEDSALYLCASSPGLAGAFSYEQYFGPGTRLTVT.

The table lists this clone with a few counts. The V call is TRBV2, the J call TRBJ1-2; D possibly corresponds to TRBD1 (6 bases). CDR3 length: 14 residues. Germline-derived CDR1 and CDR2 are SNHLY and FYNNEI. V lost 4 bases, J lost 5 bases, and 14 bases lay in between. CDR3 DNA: TGTGCCAGCAGTGGTCACAGGGAGGGGTATGGCTACACCTTC. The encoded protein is CASSGHREGYGYTF.

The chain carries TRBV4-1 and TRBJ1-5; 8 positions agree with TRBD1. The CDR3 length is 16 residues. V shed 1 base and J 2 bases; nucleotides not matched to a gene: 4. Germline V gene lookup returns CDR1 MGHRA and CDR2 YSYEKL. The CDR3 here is CASSQAPGQGNQPQHF. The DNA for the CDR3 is TGCGCCAGCAGCCAAGCCCCGGGACAGGGCAATCAGCCCCAGCATTTT.

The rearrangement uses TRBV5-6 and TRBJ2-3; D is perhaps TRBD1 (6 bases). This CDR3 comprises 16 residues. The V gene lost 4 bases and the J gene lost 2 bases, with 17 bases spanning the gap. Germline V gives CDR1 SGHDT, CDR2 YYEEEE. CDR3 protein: CASSGNTGSVTDTQYF. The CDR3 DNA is TGTGCCAGCAGCGGAAATACAGGGTCGGTCACAGATACGCAGTATTTT.

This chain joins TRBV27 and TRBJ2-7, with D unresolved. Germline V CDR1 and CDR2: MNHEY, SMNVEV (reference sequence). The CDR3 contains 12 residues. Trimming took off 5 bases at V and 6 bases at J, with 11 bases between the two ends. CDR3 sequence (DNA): TGTGCCAGCAGTCAATCGTTCGGCGAGCAGTACTTC. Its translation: CASSQSFGEQYF.

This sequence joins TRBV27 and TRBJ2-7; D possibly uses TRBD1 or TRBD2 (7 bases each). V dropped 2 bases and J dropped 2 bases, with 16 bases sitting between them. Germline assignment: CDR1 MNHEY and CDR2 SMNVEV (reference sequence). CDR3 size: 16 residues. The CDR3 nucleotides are TGTGCCAGCAGTTTACTCAGGGGGGGGAGTCCCTACGAGCAGTACTTC. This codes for CASSLLRGGSPYEQYF.

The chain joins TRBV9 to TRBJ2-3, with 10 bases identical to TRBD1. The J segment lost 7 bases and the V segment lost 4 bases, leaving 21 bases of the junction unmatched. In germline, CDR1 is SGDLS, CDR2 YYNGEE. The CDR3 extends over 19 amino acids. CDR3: CASSPGVSRDRGRPNTQYF. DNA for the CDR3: TGTGCCAGCAGCCCGGGGGTTTCAAGGGACAGGGGTCGCCCGAATACGCAGTATTTT.

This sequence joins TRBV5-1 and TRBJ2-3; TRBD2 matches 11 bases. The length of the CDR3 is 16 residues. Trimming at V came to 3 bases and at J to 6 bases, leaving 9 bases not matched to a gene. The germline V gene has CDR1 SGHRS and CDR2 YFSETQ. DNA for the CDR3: TGCGCCAGCAGCTCCCCCAAGACTAGCGGGGTTGATACGCAGTATTTT. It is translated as CASSSPKTSGVDTQYF.

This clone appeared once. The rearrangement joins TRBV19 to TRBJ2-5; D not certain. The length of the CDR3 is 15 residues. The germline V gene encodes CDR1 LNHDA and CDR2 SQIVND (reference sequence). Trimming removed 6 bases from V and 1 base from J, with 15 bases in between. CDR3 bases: TGTGCCAGTAGCCCGGCGTGGGCAGGCCAAGAGACCCAGTACTTC. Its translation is CASSPAWAGQETQYF.

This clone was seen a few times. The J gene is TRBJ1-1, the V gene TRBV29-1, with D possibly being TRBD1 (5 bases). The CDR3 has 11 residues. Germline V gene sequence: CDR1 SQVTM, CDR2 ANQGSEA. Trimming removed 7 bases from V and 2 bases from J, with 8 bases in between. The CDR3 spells CSARVNTEAFF. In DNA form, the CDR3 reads TGCAGCGCCAGGGTAAACACTGAAGCTTTCTTT.

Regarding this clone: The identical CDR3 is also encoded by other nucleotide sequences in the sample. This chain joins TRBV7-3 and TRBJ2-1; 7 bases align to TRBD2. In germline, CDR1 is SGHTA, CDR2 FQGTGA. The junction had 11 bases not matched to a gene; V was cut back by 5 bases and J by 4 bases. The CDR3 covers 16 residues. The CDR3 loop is CASSLRLAGEYNEQFF. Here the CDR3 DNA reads TGTGCCAGCAGCCTTAGACTAGCCGGGGAGTACAATGAGCAGTTCTTC.

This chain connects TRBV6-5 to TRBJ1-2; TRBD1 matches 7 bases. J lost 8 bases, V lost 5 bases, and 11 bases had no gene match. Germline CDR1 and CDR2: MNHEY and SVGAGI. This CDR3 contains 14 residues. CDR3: CASSTTGSLGGYTF. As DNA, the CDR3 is TGTGCCAGCAGTACGACAGGGAGTTTGGGAGGCTACACCTTC.

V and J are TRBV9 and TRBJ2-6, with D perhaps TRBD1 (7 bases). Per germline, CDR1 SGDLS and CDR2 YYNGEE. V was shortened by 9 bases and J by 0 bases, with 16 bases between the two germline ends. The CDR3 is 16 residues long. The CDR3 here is CAITTGEDSGANVLTF. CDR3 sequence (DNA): TGTGCCATCACTACAGGGGAGGACTCTGGGGCCAACGTCCTGACTTTC.

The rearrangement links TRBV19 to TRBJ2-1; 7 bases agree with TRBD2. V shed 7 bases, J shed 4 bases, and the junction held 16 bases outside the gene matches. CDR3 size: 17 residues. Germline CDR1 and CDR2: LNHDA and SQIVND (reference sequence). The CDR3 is CASNWGLAGAGYNEQFF. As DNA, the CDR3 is TGTGCCAGTAATTGGGGGTTGGCGGGAGCGGGTTACAATGAGCAGTTCTTC. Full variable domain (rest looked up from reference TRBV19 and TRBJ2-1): DGGITQSPKYLFRKEGQNVTLSCEQNLNHDAMYWYRQDPGQGLRLIYYSQIVNDFQKGDIAEGYSVSREKKESFPLTVTSAQKNPTAFYLCASNWGLAGAGYNEQFFGPGTRLTVL.

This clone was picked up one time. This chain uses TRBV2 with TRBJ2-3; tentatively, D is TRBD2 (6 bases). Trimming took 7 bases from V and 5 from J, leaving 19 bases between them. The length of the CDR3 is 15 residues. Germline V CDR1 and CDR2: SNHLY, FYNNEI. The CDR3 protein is CASTIRRVRGDTQYF. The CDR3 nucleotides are TGTGCCAGCACCATCCGGAGGGTAAGGGGAGATACGCAGTATTTT.